These 18 T cell receptor beta chains came from one sample sequenced in a study of cytomegalovirus exposure and HLA in healthy donors. PCR employed 60 Vbeta and 13 Jbeta primers. Produced via immunoSEQ multiplex PCR; TCRdb's table is partial and in-frame only. The sample records 170,000 or so clones, about four fifths being singletons. Material for sequencing was PBMCs. The source of these receptors is a woman between 50 and 59 years old in good health and CMV-seropositive.

This clone has just a few counts. The chain recombines TRBV11-2 with TRBJ2-1; TRBD2 aligns across 12 bases. This CDR3 region has 18 residues. V was clipped by 1 base and J by 7 bases; unmatched bases: 11. The germline V gene has CDR1 SGHAT and CDR2 FQNNGV. The CDR3 nucleotides read TGTGCCAGCAGCTTAGTTTTCAGGACTAGCGGGAAGAGGAATGAGCAGTTCTTC. Amino acids: CASSLVFRTSGKRNEQFF.

This chain joins TRBV10-3 and TRBJ2-3, with 9 bases lining up with TRBD2. V dropped 5 bases and J dropped 1; count of bases not matched to a gene: 4. Germline CDR1 ENHRY, CDR2 SYGVKD. This CDR3 is built from 15 residues. CDR3 coding DNA: TGTGCCATCAGTATGACTAGCGGAGGCACAGATACGCAGTATTTT. It translates to CAISMTSGGTDTQYF.

This chain links TRBV7-8 with TRBJ2-3; weak D call: TRBD2 (6 bases). Germline-derived CDR1 and CDR2 are SGHVS and FQNEAQ. The CDR3 is made up of 15 amino acids. V was trimmed by 6 bases and J by 5 bases, leaving 18 bases between them. Here the CDR3 DNA reads TGTGCCAGCAGATTAATGGCCGTGGGGGGAGATACGCAGTATTTT. Its protein product is CASRLMAVGGDTQYF. Variable domain in full (rest from reference TRBV7-8 and TRBJ2-3): GAGVSQSPRYKVAKRGQDVALRCDPISGHVSLFWYQQALGQGPEFLTYFQNEAQLDKSGLPSDRFFAERPEGSVSTLKIQRTQQEDSAVYLCASRLMAVGGDTQYFGPGTRLTVL.

V and J are TRBV5-5 and TRBJ2-1; TRBD1 agrees at 10 bases. This CDR3 is 16 amino acids long. V lost 5 bases to trimming and J lost 0 bases; unmatched junction nucleotides: 5. CDR1 and CDR2 from the germline V gene are SGHKS and YYEKEE (reference sequence). This chain's CDR3 is CASRMTGGSSYNEQFF. As DNA, the CDR3 is TGTGCCAGCAGAATGACAGGGGGCTCCTCCTACAATGAGCAGTTCTTC.

In its sample, this clone was seen once. The genes are TRBV9 and TRBJ2-6, with TRBD2 as a possible D gene (7 bases). Germline loops: CDR1 SGDLS, CDR2 YYNGEE. V was cut by 0 bases and J by 2 bases, with 18 bases left in between. The CDR3 consists of 19 residues. CDR3 coding DNA: TGTGCCAGCAGCGTAGAGGTGGGCAGGGAGGGGGCTGGGGCCAACGTCCTGACTTTC. This codes for CASSVEVGREGAGANVLTF.

This clone was seen a single time. This chain uses TRBV7-3 with TRBJ2-6, with 12 bases fitting TRBD2. The CDR3 runs to 18 residues. Trimming cost V 5 bases and J 0 bases; bases outside gene matches: 5. Germline CDR1 is SGHTA and CDR2 is FQGTGA. CDR3 sequence (DNA): TGTGCCAGCAGCCCGGGACTAGCGGGTAACTCTGGGGCCAACGTCCTGACTTTC. It specifies CASSPGLAGNSGANVLTF.

The chain carries TRBV4-3 and TRBJ2-7; 14 bases line up with TRBD2. This CDR3 spans 15 amino acids. CDR1 is LGHNA, CDR2 YSLEER, per germline. With V trimmed by 4 bases and J by 7 bases, 6 bases remained unmatched. This CDR3 is CASSPGLAGAREQYF. The CDR3 region has the DNA TGCGCCAGCAGCCCGGGACTAGCGGGGGCGCGGGAGCAGTACTTC.

The rearrangement joins TRBV5-6 to TRBJ1-2, with TRBD1 identical over 9 bases. CDR1 SGHDT and CDR2 YYEEEE come from the germline V gene. This CDR3 has 14 residues. V shed 0 bases and J 5 bases; nucleotides not matched to a gene: 2. DNA of the CDR3: TGTGCCAGCAGCTTGGGGGACAGGGCGTATGGCTACACCTTC. The encoded protein is CASSLGDRAYGYTF.

On this clone: Additional DNA sequences in this sample encode the identical CDR3. The chain joins TRBV5-4 to TRBJ1-1; 8 bases are a match to TRBD1. Trimming at V came to 4 bases and at J to 5 bases, leaving 19 bases not matched to a gene. CDR1 is SGHNT, CDR2 YYREEE, per germline (reference sequence). This CDR3 region has 18 residues. The CDR3 protein is CASSRRVRTGSTGTEAFF. In DNA, the CDR3 is TGTGCCAGCAGCAGAAGAGTCAGGACAGGGTCGACGGGGACTGAAGCTTTCTTT.

The chain is built from TRBV19 and TRBJ1-5; maybe TRBD1 (6 bases). This CDR3 is built from 15 residues. CDR1 and CDR2 (germline): LNHDA, SQIVND (reference sequence). Trimming left V 7 bases short and J 3 bases short, with 16 bases between. CDR3 DNA sequence: TGTGCCAGTAAAAAAGTCAGGGGCCACAATCAGCCCCAGCATTTT. Translated: CASKKVRGHNQPQHF.

J is TRBJ2-3 and V is TRBV19; D is ambiguous. The CDR3 is made up of 16 amino acids. V lost 7 bases and J 0 bases, leaving 17 bases between the germline ends. From germline, CDR1 is LNHDA and CDR2 SQIVND (reference sequence). The CDR3 nucleotides are TGTGCCAGTACCCCACGGGTGCGGCCAAGCACAGATACGCAGTATTTT. As protein: CASTPRVRPSTDTQYF.

The chain has TRBV5-6 and TRBJ1-1, with D unresolved. V shed 1 base and J shed 0 bases, with 7 bases lying between them. Germline V gives CDR1 SGHDT, CDR2 YYEEEE. CDR3 length equals 14 residues. This CDR3 reads CASSLLGLNTEAFF. CDR3 in DNA: TGTGCCAGCAGCTTGCTCGGTTTGAACACTGAAGCTTTCTTT.

The chain carries TRBV28 and TRBJ1-5; D ambiguous. The ends were cut back, 6 bases at V and 6 bases at J, with 24 bases in the middle. From germline, CDR1 is MDHEN and CDR2 SYDVKM. The CDR3 extends over 17 amino acids. Here the CDR3 DNA reads TGTGCCAGCAGCCGACCCGGCGACGGAGCATTTAGTCAGCCCCAGCATTTT. Residues: CASSRPGDGAFSQPQHF.

Written as DNA, the CDR3 is TGTGCCAGCAGCTTGAACGGGGCGGGAGTAGAGACCCAGTACTTC. Protein product: CASSLNGAGVETQYF. V is TRBV5-6 and J is TRBJ2-5; 7 positions match TRBD2. This CDR3 has 15 amino acids. Per germline, CDR1 SGHDT and CDR2 YYEEEE. Losses at the gene ends were 1 base for V and 4 bases for J; bases not matched to a gene: 7.

The rearrangement links TRBV28 to TRBJ2-3, with 7 bases aligning to TRBD2. Germline values: CDR1 MDHEN, CDR2 SYDVKM. V lost 4 bases, J lost 4 bases, and 5 bases stayed unmatched. CDR3 length equals 14 residues. The CDR3 loop reads CASSSAGRADTQYF. CDR3 in DNA: TGTGCCAGCAGTTCGGCGGGGAGGGCAGATACGCAGTATTTT.

This rearrangement joins TRBV6-1 to TRBJ2-5; no reliable D call. The germline V gene has CDR1 MNHNS and CDR2 SASEGT. The CDR3 runs 14 residues. V was pared by 6 bases and J by 2 bases, with 13 bases between. This chain's CDR3 is CASSRSIQQETQYF. The CDR3 DNA follows: TGTGCCAGCAGCCGTTCGATACAACAAGAGACCCAGTACTTC.

This clone came up a few times. The chain carries TRBV28 and TRBJ2-3, with TRBD1 as a possible D gene (6 bases). Germline V lookup: CDR1 MDHEN, CDR2 SYDVKM. The germline V and J ends were trimmed by 6 bases and 0 bases, with 7 bases remaining between them. The CDR3 spans 13 residues. The CDR3 protein is CASRGASTDTQYF. CDR3 in DNA: TGTGCCAGCAGGGGGGCAAGCACAGATACGCAGTATTTT. The full variable domain, its missing parts supplied by reference TRBV28 and TRBJ2-3, is DVKVTQSSRYLVKRTGEKVFLECVQDMDHENMFWYRQDPGLGLRLIYFSYDVKMKEKGDIPEGYSVSREKKERFSLILESASTNQTSMYLCASRGASTDTQYFGPGTRLTVL.

Concerning this clone itself: An end of the junction does not agree with germline; a read error may underlie this. The chain has TRBV10-3 and TRBJ2-1; 7 nucleotides align to TRBD2. Looked up from germline, CDR1 is ENHRY and CDR2 is SYGVKD. This CDR3 has 12 residues. Here the CDR3 DNA reads TGTGCCGTCAGTGAGCGGGATAGGGAGCAGTTCTTC. Its translation: CAVSERDREQFF.